This paragraph reports one T cell receptor beta chain. With 1 base removed from V and 7 bases from J, the gap between germline ends came to 16 bases. CDR1 is LNHNV and CDR2 is YYDKDF in the germline V gene (reference sequence). The CDR3 is 16 residues long. This sample is part of a study of blood T cell repertoires in COVID-19. About the research overall: Samples representing acute and convalescent COVID-19 were sourced from the United States, Italy and Spain. PBMCs, B-cell-depleted T cells, or T cells were the source of the cDNA or gDNA that made up the material.

In the authors' workflow: Estimates of nucleated cell counts were drawn from the amplification of reference gene primers. The data were produced by immunoSEQ multiplex PCR, yet TCRdb's version contains in-frame clones alone and is incomplete. D and trimming were read from the DNA, whereas the V and J calls and clone size are those reported in that table. The data show about 98,000 clones, with around 75% seen just once and approximately 25% held by the top ten. Material: peripheral blood. The chain links TRBV15 to TRBJ2-2, with D perhaps matching TRBD1 (6 bases). This TCR was recovered from a man in his 70s with acute or convalescent COVID-19. The CDR3 reads CATSRGPQGKVGELFF. The CDR3 coding sequence is TGTGCCACCAGCAGAGGTCCCCAGGGGAAGGTCGGGGAGCTGTTTTTT.